The clone carrying this T cell receptor (beta chain) has just a few counts. Its target is unknown. TCRdb passed the 5' RACE reads through MiXCR, listing each CDR3 protein once. Here the sample spans 55,000 to 80,000 distinct CDR3 sequences, about 20% being singletons. Germline V gene data show CDR1 as SGHTA and CDR2 as FQGNSA. Trimming pared 6 bases from V and 2 bases from J, leaving 14 bases between. The CDR3 contains 15 residues. Study-wide points: Tumor-infiltrating Treg TCR alpha and beta sequences overlapped most with tumor naive CD4+ T cells, then blood naive.

The chain has TRBV7-2 and TRBJ1-5; D unclear. The sequence was collected from a female donor with breast cancer. Specimen: memory CD4+ T cells sorted from a lymph node. Subset: memory CD4+ T cells, CD4+CD45RO+CD25-. The CDR3 DNA follows: TGTGCCAGCAGTCCCGTTATGGGAGGCAATCAGCCCCAGCATTTT. Protein product: CASSPVMGGNQPQHF.